The entry that follows covers one T cell receptor beta chain sequence. The specificity of this receptor is unknown. Base-call qualities are not available, and no considerably larger clone is one nucleotide away. The data originate from a study of control samples from healthy donors and cancer patients (dated by TCRdb to about 2020). Receptor libraries were prepared by the immunoSEQ multiplex PCR assay. This is the immuneACCESS table as TCRdb keeps it, with only in-frame sequences that have V and J called. A part of the clones is gone; compared with another copy, unresolved V genes explain less than half, and the rest is unexplained. Across this sample there are tens of thousands of clones, with approximately 90% seen only once. Together, the top ten hold 14% of the sample. This TCR derives from a woman aged 70-85 years in good health. Sample: blood.

The CDR3 protein: CSVEDKGQIYGYTF. The DNA sequence is given as TGCAGCGTTGAAGATAAGGGACAGATCTATGGCTACACCTTC. Recombination connected TRBV29-1 to TRBJ1-2; 7 bases in between match TRBD1. Based on the germline V gene, the CDR1 and CDR2 sequences are SQVTM and ANQGSEA. From the cysteine through the phenylalanine, the CDR3 covers 14 amino acids. The DNA shown is the 42-base CDR3, in frame from base 1. The germline V end is reduced by 0 bases and the J end by 4 bases; junction bases left unmatched: 5.